This T cell receptor (beta chain) came from a study of cytomegalovirus exposure and HLA in healthy donors. The V gene's germline CDR1 is SGHTA and CDR2 FQGTGA. V lost 3 bases and J lost 4; bases outside the gene matches: 7. The CDR3 is 15 amino acids. The PCR used 60 Vbeta and 13 Jbeta primers. The protocol was immunoSEQ multiplex PCR, while the TCRdb copy is restricted to in-frame clones and leaves out a portion. The top ten clones hold 14% to 15% of a sample with tens of thousands of clones, 79% of them seen once. This chain links TRBV7-3 with TRBJ2-7; 9 positions match TRBD2. The sequence was obtained from a woman between 40 and 55 years old in good health and CMV-seropositive. Sequenced input: PBMCs. CDR3 loop: CASSLASGTPYEQYF. The CDR3 DNA reads as TGTGCCAGCAGCTTGGCTAGCGGGACACCGTACGAGCAGTACTTC.